This T cell receptor beta chain is from a study of blood T cell repertoires in COVID-19. Overall study context: Whether acute or convalescent, the COVID-19 samples came from the United States, Italy and Spain.

As originally analysed: Estimation of nucleated cell counts relied on the amplification of reference gene primers. The data were produced by immunoSEQ multiplex PCR, yet TCRdb's version contains in-frame clones alone and is incomplete. D and trimming were read from the DNA, whereas the V and J calls and clone size are those reported in that table. The sample contains 180,000 or so clones, around 83% of which appear only once. Per the germline V gene, CDR1 is SGHRS and CDR2 is YFSETQ. CDR3 size: 13 residues. Trimming stripped 0 bases from V and 7 bases from J, with 8 bases between. This TCR was recovered from a woman aged 55 to 70 with acute or convalescent COVID-19. Input material: peripheral blood. The chain uses TRBV5-1 and TRBJ2-1; no clear D. Here the CDR3 reads CASSLGAANEQFF. CDR3 bases: TGCGCCAGCAGCTTGGGCGCGGCAAATGAGCAGTTCTTC.